This T cell receptor (beta chain) comes out of a study of patients and donors after allogeneic stem cell transplantation. TCRdb processed the RT-PCR reads anew with MiXCR; each CDR3 protein has one entry. The sample has 800,000 to 1,000,000 distinct CDR3 sequences; under 20% are singletons. This clonotype has only a few counts. Looked up from germline, CDR1 is MNHEY and CDR2 is SMNVEV (reference sequence). This CDR3 comprises 14 residues. The V and J ends lost 4 bases and 8 bases, in that order; junction bases with no gene match: 9. The receptor's source is a human donor who was either an allogeneic HSCT recipient or a stem cell or donor lymphocyte infusion donor (not recorded which). It is not recorded whose cells these are; they may come from a transplant donor. This chain uses TRBV27 with TRBJ1-2; 8 bases are a match to TRBD1. The sequenced sample consisted of blood, either unsorted or a sorted T cell fraction (not recorded which). CDR3 sequence: CASSSRGRWNGYTF. In DNA form, the CDR3 reads TGTGCCAGCAGTTCCAGGGGGCGATGGAACGGCTACACCTTC.